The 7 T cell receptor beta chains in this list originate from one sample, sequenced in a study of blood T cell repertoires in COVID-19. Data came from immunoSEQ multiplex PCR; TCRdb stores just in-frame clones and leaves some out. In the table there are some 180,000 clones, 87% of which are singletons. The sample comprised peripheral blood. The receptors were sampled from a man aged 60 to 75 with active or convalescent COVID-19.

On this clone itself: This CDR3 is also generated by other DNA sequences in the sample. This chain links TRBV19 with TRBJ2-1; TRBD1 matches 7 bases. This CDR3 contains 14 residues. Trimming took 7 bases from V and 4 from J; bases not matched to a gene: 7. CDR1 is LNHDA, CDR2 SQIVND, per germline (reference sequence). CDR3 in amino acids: CASTAGTAYNEQFF. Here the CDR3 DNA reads TGTGCCAGTACCGCCGGGACAGCTTACAATGAGCAGTTCTTC.

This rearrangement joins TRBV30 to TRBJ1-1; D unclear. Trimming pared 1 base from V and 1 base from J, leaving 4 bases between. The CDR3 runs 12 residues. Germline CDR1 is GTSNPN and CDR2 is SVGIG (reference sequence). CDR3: CAWSEQNTEAFF. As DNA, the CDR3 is TGTGCCTGGAGTGAGCAGAACACTGAAGCTTTCTTT.

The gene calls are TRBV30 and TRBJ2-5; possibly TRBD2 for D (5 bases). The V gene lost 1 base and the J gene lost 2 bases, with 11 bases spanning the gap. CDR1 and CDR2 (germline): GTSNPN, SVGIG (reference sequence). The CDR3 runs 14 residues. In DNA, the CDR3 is TGTGCCTGGAGTGAAACGGGGTTTCAAGAGACCCAGTACTTC. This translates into CAWSETGFQETQYF.

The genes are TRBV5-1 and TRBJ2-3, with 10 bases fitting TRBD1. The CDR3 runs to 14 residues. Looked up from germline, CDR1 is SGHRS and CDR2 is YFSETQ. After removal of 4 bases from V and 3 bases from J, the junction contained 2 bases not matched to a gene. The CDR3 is CASSPDRGTDTQYF. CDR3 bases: TGCGCCAGCAGCCCGGACAGGGGGACAGATACGCAGTATTTT.

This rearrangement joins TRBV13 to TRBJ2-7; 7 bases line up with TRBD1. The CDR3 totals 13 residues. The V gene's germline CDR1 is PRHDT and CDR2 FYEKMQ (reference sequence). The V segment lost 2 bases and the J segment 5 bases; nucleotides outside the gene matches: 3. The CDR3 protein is CASSLRQGDEQYF. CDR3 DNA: TGTGCCAGCAGCTTAAGACAGGGCGACGAGCAGTACTTC.

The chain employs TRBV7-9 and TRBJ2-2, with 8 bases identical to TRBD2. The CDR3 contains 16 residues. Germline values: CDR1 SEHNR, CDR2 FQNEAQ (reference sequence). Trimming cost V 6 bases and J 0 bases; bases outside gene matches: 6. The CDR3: CASSPLLAANTGELFF. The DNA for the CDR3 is TGTGCCAGCAGTCCACTACTAGCGGCGAACACCGGGGAGCTGTTTTTT. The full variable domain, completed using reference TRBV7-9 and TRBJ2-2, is DTGVSQNPRHKITKRGQNVTFRCDPISEHNRLYWYRQTLGQGPEFLTYFQNEAQLEKSRLLSDRFSAERPKGSFSTLEIQRTEQGDSAMYLCASSPLLAANTGELFFGEGSRLTVL.

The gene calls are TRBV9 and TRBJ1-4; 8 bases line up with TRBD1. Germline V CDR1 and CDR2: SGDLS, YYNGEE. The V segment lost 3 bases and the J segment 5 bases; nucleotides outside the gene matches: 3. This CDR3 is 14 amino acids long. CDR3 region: CASSARTGNEKLFF. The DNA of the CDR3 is TGTGCCAGCAGCGCCAGGACAGGGAATGAAAAACTGTTTTTT.